The clone carrying this T cell receptor beta chain occurred a few times. The antigen is undetermined. Time point in this sample: newly diagnosed GD, antithyroid drugs for less than 3 months. PBMC-extracted RNA yielded the TCR library. This specimen comes from a study of regulatory T cells in long-lasting Graves disease. The TCR beta library used iRepertoire HTBI primers with Arm-PCR amplification of CDR3. Using its own MiXCR run on the multiplex PCR reads, TCRdb lists one record per CDR3 protein. The sample yields roughly 500,000 distinct CDR3 sequences, around 11% seen once. General study results and limits: Investigators studied peripheral blood only, not thyroid tissue.

Germline loops: CDR1 KGHDR, CDR2 SFDVKD. The CDR3 contains 17 residues. V lost 1 base, J lost 0 bases, and 12 bases lay in between. These data were also filed under a second study, of T cells in Graves' hyperthyroidism and ophthalmopathy. That paper notes: The model identified upcoming ophthalmopathy a median 6.5 months ahead of onset.

This specimen consisted of peripheral blood mononuclear cells (PBMCs), obtained at new diagnosis, from a patient treated with antithyroid drugs. The clonotype originates from a woman aged 25 to 39 with Graves disease. The rearrangement links TRBV24-1 to TRBJ2-1; D is possibly TRBD2 (5 bases). CDR3 sequence: CATSDFSSRGSYNEQFF. In DNA, the CDR3 is TGTGCCACCAGTGATTTCTCCTCACGGGGCTCCTACAATGAGCAGTTCTTC.